This T cell receptor (beta chain) was captured by sequencing in a study of cytomegalovirus exposure and HLA in healthy donors. Comments on this clone: Its antigen is unknown.

Findings and caveats of the study: CMV serostatus stood as the only immune exposure information on hand. A likely sequencing artifact accounted for one observed cluster of highly shared sequence variants.

CDR3 length: 13 residues. The germline CDR1 and CDR2 sequences are MNHNY and SVGAGI (reference sequence). V was cut by 6 bases and J by 7 bases, with 15 bases left in between. The PCR had 60 Vbeta and 13 Jbeta primers. The data were produced by immunoSEQ multiplex PCR, yet TCRdb's version contains in-frame clones alone and is incomplete. The sample includes 40,000 or so clones. The clonotype originates from a young man in good health and CMV-seronegative. Sequenced sample: PBMCs. This chain links TRBV6-6 with TRBJ1-1; D perhaps matches TRBD1 (5 bases). CDR3 DNA sequence: TGTGCCAGCAGCCCTACTGACAGCTATGAAGCTTTCTTT. It is translated as CASSPTDSYEAFF.